These T cell receptor beta chains were read from a single sample in a study of technical replicates of blood from a handful of donors. Profiling relied on immunoSEQ multiplex PCR, and the TCRdb table lists in-frame clones only, not all of them. The sample lists tens of thousands of clones, 80% to 95% seen once, with about 0.4% in the top ten. Sequences were obtained from T cells isolated from PBMCs. The receptor source for this set is a human donor in good health. Both conserved end residues are part of each CDR3. Fields, in order: J gene, D gene, clone size, V gene, CDR3 protein. A D gene is named only where the DNA matches it firmly. Some rows have no size entry. The others give once, few or many, or a class for an expanded clone.

>TRBJ1-1|-|-|TRBV18
CASSPDSTEAFF
>TRBJ1-1|-|once|TRBV6-6
CASSYGRETEAFF
>TRBJ2-7|TRBD2|-|TRBV13
CASSTGAGSGGSYEQYF
>TRBJ2-1|-|-|TRBV6-1
CAGTKRGYNEQFF
>TRBJ2-1|TRBD2|-|TRBV6-5
CASRFLAGWYNEQFF
>TRBJ1-4|-|-|TRBV7-2
CASSLVGANEKLFF
>TRBJ2-2|-|-|TRBV7-2
CASSSWLVNGELFF
>TRBJ1-2|-|-|TRBV7-9
CASSLGWPNGYTF
>TRBJ2-1|-|-|TRBV7-9
CASSLPGLPEAFF
>TRBJ2-7|TRBD1|-|TRBV7-9
CASTGQGASYEQYF
>TRBJ2-3|-|-|TRBV6-5
CASSRLRTHTDTQYF
>TRBJ1-1|-|few|TRBV7-9
CASSLQLNTEAFF
>TRBJ1-3|-|-|TRBV9
CASSPQGAGNTIYF
>TRBJ1-5|TRBD1|-|TRBV6-1
CASNPGQGSNQPQHF
>TRBJ1-3|TRBD1|-|TRBV6-5
CASSKTGTGNTIYF
>TRBJ2-7|-|-|TRBV29-1
CSISKAGEQYF
>TRBJ1-4|TRBD1|-|TRBV6-5
CASSLSNRGEEKLFF
>TRBJ2-3|-|-|TRBV27
CASSSGGRDTQYF
>TRBJ2-7|TRBD2|-|TRBV4-2
CASSQVGGFLTDYEQYF
>TRBJ2-1|TRBD2|-|TRBV27
CASSSGLAGHNEQFF
>TRBJ1-4|TRBD1|-|TRBV9
CASSGNLQGAVTNEKLFF
>TRBJ1-5|-|-|TRBV15
CATSRDEGQPQHF
>TRBJ1-2|-|-|TRBV5-1
CASSDSSGYGYTF
>TRBJ1-2|-|-|TRBV15
CATSSYVPTANYGYTF
>TRBJ1-1|-|few|TRBV4-3
CASSHPPEEETEAFF
>TRBJ2-7|TRBD2|-|TRBV10-3
CATGTISYEQYF
>TRBJ2-5|-|-|TRBV30
CAWAVTHEMETQYF
>TRBJ1-5|-|-|TRBV13
CASSPGTAGKPQHF
>TRBJ1-1|TRBD1|-|TRBV2
CASSVDRDTEAFF
>TRBJ2-2|-|-|TRBV29-1
CSGLTGNTGELFF
>TRBJ2-3|-|-|TRBV11-1
CASSLDLGTSTDTQYF
>TRBJ2-3|TRBD1|-|TRBV7-8
CASSWTGLGDTQYF
>TRBJ1-5|-|-|TRBV27
CASSSYRVGSNQPQHF
>TRBJ2-5|-|-|TRBV5-5
CASSLSGGETQYF
>TRBJ2-7|TRBD2|-|TRBV11-2
CASSLLVGGTSEQYF
>TRBJ1-1|-|-|TRBV2
CASSEARLLNTEAFF
>TRBJ2-3|-|-|TRBV18
CASSLTDGITDTQYF
>TRBJ2-2|-|-|TRBV9
CASSTHPGELFF
>TRBJ2-2|-|-|TRBV5-1
CASSRNGGKTGELFF
>TRBJ2-7|-|-|TRBV7-2
CASSHNRVSYEQYF
>TRBJ1-1|-|-|TRBV25-1
CASSEYMNTEAFF
>TRBJ1-5|-|-|TRBV7-9
CASSEGGWDQPQHF
>TRBJ1-2|-|-|TRBV10-3
CAISVMGPDGYTF
>TRBJ1-5|TRBD1|-|TRBV5-8
CASSLTGDQPQHF
>TRBJ2-7|TRBD2|once|TRBV18
CASSFGLAGGAYEQYF
>TRBJ2-7|TRBD2|once|TRBV11-2
CASSLAGSGSKYF
>TRBJ2-1|TRBD1|-|TRBV13
CASSDRDRGNEQFF
>TRBJ2-5|TRBD2|-|TRBV6-1
CASSGLAGGGETQYF
>TRBJ2-7|-|-|TRBV11-2
CASSLWVGDSSYEQYF
>TRBJ2-1|TRBD2|-|TRBV19
CASSMGLAGYNEQFF
>TRBJ2-5|TRBD2|-|TRBV2
CASGGLAGKETQYF
>TRBJ1-5|-|-|TRBV7-2
CASNFAPLQYSNQPQHF
>TRBJ1-2|TRBD1|-|TRBV9
CASSVGDRGNYGYTF
>TRBJ1-2|-|-|TRBV7-9
CASSYSGTNYGYTF
>TRBJ2-7|TRBD2|-|TRBV18
CASSPILAVDARQYF
>TRBJ2-7|-|-|TRBV6-5
CASSNGVRSYEQYF
>TRBJ2-2|TRBD2|-|TRBV9
CASSVGGLAGGAGELFF